What follows are 31 T cell receptor beta chains derived from one specimen sequenced in a study of technical replicates of blood from a few donors. The method was immunoSEQ multiplex PCR; TCRdb's version includes in-frame clones alone and lacks a portion of them. The data hold more than 80,000 clones, with approximately 94% observed a single time. The sequencing input was T cells isolated from PBMCs. These TCRs come from a human donor in good health.

The chain joins TRBV14 to TRBJ2-5; TRBD2 is a possible D gene (5 bases). The ends were cut back, 0 bases at V and 6 bases at J, with 11 bases in the middle. The CDR3 loop spans 14 amino acids. The germline gives CDR1 SGHDN, CDR2 FVKESK. CDR3 sequence (DNA): TGTGCCAGCAGCCAAGATAGACGGGGAAAGACCCAGTACTTC. This codes for CASSQDRRGKTQYF.

The V and J genes are TRBV27 and TRBJ2-1; D perhaps matches TRBD2 (5 bases). This CDR3 spans 13 amino acids. Trimming left V 7 bases short and J 4 bases short, with 11 bases between. Germline V CDR1 and CDR2: MNHEY, SMNVEV (reference sequence). The CDR3 DNA follows: TGTGCCAGCACCGGCGGGCCTTACAATGAGCAGTTCTTC. Its protein is CASTGGPYNEQFF.

CDR3: CASSLGQGMDEQYF. DNA of the CDR3: TGCGCCAGCAGCTTAGGACAGGGTATGGACGAGCAGTACTTC. V is TRBV5-1 and J is TRBJ2-7; TRBD1 matches at 8 bases. Germline lookup yields CDR1 SGHRS and CDR2 YFSETQ. With 2 bases clipped from V and 5 bases from J, the junction kept 6 bases outside the gene matches. The CDR3 extends over 14 amino acids.

The V call is TRBV30, the J call TRBJ1-4; a possible D gene is TRBD1 (6 bases). Germline V gene sequence: CDR1 GTSNPN, CDR2 SVGIG (reference sequence). The CDR3 contains 15 residues. Trimming took off 0 bases at V and 5 bases at J, with 13 bases between the two ends. CDR3 bases: TGTGCCTGGAGTGTTTCCAGGGGAGTGAATGAAAAACTGTTTTTT. Amino acids: CAWSVSRGVNEKLFF. Drawing the rest from reference TRBV30 and TRBJ1-4, the complete variable domain is SQTIHQWPATLVQPVGSPLSLECTVEGTSNPNLYWYRQAAGRGLQLLFYSVGIGQISSEVPQNLSASRPQDRQFILSSKKLLLSDSGFYLCAWSVSRGVNEKLFFGSGTQLSVL.

V is TRBV4-1 and J is TRBJ2-7; 7 positions agree with TRBD2. With 3 bases clipped from V and 0 bases from J, the junction kept 5 bases outside the gene matches. Germline CDR1 MGHRA, CDR2 YSYEKL. This CDR3 contains 15 residues. This CDR3 reads CASSQRLAVSYEQYF. The CDR3 DNA follows: TGCGCCAGCAGCCAGCGTCTAGCGGTCTCCTACGAGCAGTACTTC.

This rearrangement joins TRBV11-2 to TRBJ2-7; 9 bases fit TRBD2. This CDR3 spans 16 amino acids. Germline CDR1 reads SGHAT; CDR2 reads FQNNGV. With 7 bases clipped from V and 5 bases from J, the junction kept 15 bases outside the gene matches. The CDR3 loop is CASTSGLGGRVDEQYF. CDR3 DNA: TGTGCCAGCACCTCAGGTCTTGGCGGGAGGGTTGACGAGCAGTACTTC.

The chain combines TRBV29-1 with TRBJ2-5; the D is unclear. This CDR3 has 13 residues. V lost 0 bases and J 1 base, leaving 6 bases between the germline ends. Per the germline V gene, CDR1 is SQVTM and CDR2 is ANQGSEA. CDR3 sequence: CSVEEFRQETQYF. The CDR3 DNA reads TGCAGCGTTGAAGAATTTCGCCAAGAGACCCAGTACTTC.

The J gene is TRBJ1-5, the V gene TRBV6-1; TRBD1 aligns across 8 bases. CDR3 length: 14 amino acids. Looked up from germline, CDR1 is MNHNS and CDR2 is SASEGT. The V segment lost 7 bases and the J segment 2 bases; nucleotides outside the gene matches: 4. CDR3 sequence reads: CASTAGQGNQPQHF. CDR3 coding DNA: TGTGCCAGCACCGCGGGACAGGGCAATCAGCCCCAGCATTTT.

The chain employs TRBV7-2 and TRBJ1-2, with TRBD1 matching over 10 bases. V trimming: 5 bases; J trimming: 5 bases; junction bases outside the gene matches: 5. The germline gives CDR1 SGHTA, CDR2 FQGNSA. This CDR3 region has 14 residues. The CDR3 sequence is CASSPGQGVYGYTF. DNA for the CDR3: TGTGCCAGCAGCCCAGGACAGGGGGTTTATGGCTACACCTTC.

The chain combines TRBV10-3 with TRBJ2-6, with 7 nucleotides matching TRBD1. Germline V gene data show CDR1 as ENHRY and CDR2 as SYGVKD. CDR3 length equals 17 residues. The V and J ends lost 4 bases and 0 bases, in that order; junction bases with no gene match: 6. CDR3 in DNA: TGTGCCATCAGTGCAGGACAGGCTACCTCTGGGGCCAACGTCCTGACTTTC. It specifies CAISAGQATSGANVLTF.

The chain employs TRBV4-2 and TRBJ2-3; possibly TRBD2 for D (5 bases). This CDR3 contains 16 residues. Trimming shortened V by 4 bases and J by 2 bases, and 16 bases separated the two germline ends. CDR1 is LGHNA, CDR2 YNFKEQ, per germline. The CDR3 DNA reads as TGTGCCAGCAGCCGGCCCGAAAGCGGAGTCACAGATACGCAGTATTTT. This codes for CASSRPESGVTDTQYF.

This clone was observed a single time. The chain uses TRBV27 and TRBJ2-5; D is undetermined. The germline gives CDR1 MNHEY, CDR2 SMNVEV (reference sequence). There are 15 residues in the CDR3. V lost 5 bases, J lost 5 bases, and 18 bases lay in between. The CDR3 bases are TGTGCCAGCAGTCTTTTTTTGGCTCTCGGGGAGACCCAGTACTTC. Its protein product is CASSLFLALGETQYF.

The gene calls are TRBV19 and TRBJ2-1; D is perhaps TRBD2 (6 bases). V was shortened by 5 bases and J by 2 bases, with 16 bases between the two germline ends. This CDR3 contains 16 residues. CDR1 and CDR2 from the germline V gene are LNHDA and SQIVND (reference sequence). The CDR3 sequence is CASSPGTGSPYNEQFF. The CDR3 DNA follows: TGTGCCAGTAGTCCTGGGACCGGGAGCCCCTACAATGAGCAGTTCTTC.

In its sample, this clone was seen a few times. The chain uses TRBV11-2 and TRBJ2-5; TRBD1 matches 9 bases. CDR1 is SGHAT and CDR2 is FQNNGV in the germline V gene. With 5 bases clipped from V and 5 bases from J, the junction kept 3 bases outside the gene matches. The CDR3 is 13 amino acids. CDR3: CASSPGQGETQYF. CDR3 DNA: TGTGCCAGCAGCCCCGGACAGGGGGAGACCCAGTACTTC.

J is TRBJ2-1 and V is TRBV30; TRBD1 matches at 7 bases. From germline, CDR1 is GTSNPN and CDR2 SVGIG (reference sequence). The CDR3 is 13 amino acids. The V and J ends lost 4 bases and 5 bases, in that order; junction bases with no gene match: 5. The CDR3 region is CAWKTGLNNEQFF. CDR3 sequence (DNA): TGTGCCTGGAAGACAGGGTTAAACAATGAGCAGTTCTTC.

The chain employs TRBV10-3 and TRBJ2-7; a weak D match, TRBD1 (6 bases). Germline assignment: CDR1 ENHRY and CDR2 SYGVKD. With 1 base removed from V and 2 bases from J, the gap between germline ends came to 9 bases. This CDR3 has 14 residues. The CDR3 reads CAISEYDRTYEQYF. CDR3 sequence (DNA): TGTGCCATCAGTGAGTATGACAGGACCTACGAGCAGTACTTC.

In its sample, this clone was seen once. J is TRBJ2-3 and V is TRBV25-1; the D gene is possibly TRBD1 (6 bases). CDR1 is MGHDK, CDR2 SYGVNS, per germline. V lost 1 base to trimming and J lost 4 bases, with 9 bases between them. The CDR3 covers 14 residues. As DNA, the CDR3 is TGTGCCAGCAGTGAATTTGAGGGGGCAGATACGCAGTATTTT. This encodes CASSEFEGADTQYF.

The chain employs TRBV5-4 and TRBJ1-1; D is perhaps TRBD1 (5 bases). CDR1 and CDR2 from the germline V gene are SGHNT and YYREEE (reference sequence). The V end was cut by 0 bases, the J end by 0 bases, with 12 bases between. The CDR3 is 16 amino acids. The CDR3 sequence is CASSLDAGPMNTEAFF. The CDR3 DNA reads TGTGCCAGCAGCTTGGATGCGGGACCGATGAACACTGAAGCTTTCTTT.

This chain links TRBV6-5 with TRBJ2-4; D not certain. The CDR3 sequence is 15 residues long. Germline loops: CDR1 MNHEY, CDR2 SVGAGI. V gave up 0 bases and J gave up 1 base, with 7 bases separating them. The CDR3 nucleotides are TGTGCCAGCAGTTACTCGACCGGGGCCAAAAACATTCAGTACTTC. It encodes CASSYSTGAKNIQYF.

The chain employs TRBV5-1 and TRBJ1-4, with a tentative D call TRBD1 (6 bases). CDR3 length equals 15 residues. CDR1 is SGHRS and CDR2 is YFSETQ in the germline V gene. V lost 2 bases to trimming and J lost 3 bases, with 11 bases between them. The CDR3 sequence: CASSLEGTSNEKLFF. DNA for the CDR3: TGCGCCAGCAGCTTAGAAGGGACATCTAATGAAAAACTGTTTTTT.

V is TRBV19 and J is TRBJ2-1; possible D gene TRBD2, 5 bases. Trimming cost V 9 bases and J 3 bases, with 9 bases left between them. This CDR3 region has 12 residues. CDR1 is LNHDA, CDR2 SQIVND, per germline (reference sequence). The CDR3 sequence is CASNSGYNEQFF. CDR3 nucleotides: TGTGCCAGCAACAGCGGCTACAATGAGCAGTTCTTC. Supplemented by reference TRBV19 and TRBJ2-1, the full variable domain reads DGGITQSPKYLFRKEGQNVTLSCEQNLNHDAMYWYRQDPGQGLRLIYYSQIVNDFQKGDIAEGYSVSREKKESFPLTVTSAQKNPTAFYLCASNSGYNEQFFGPGTRLTVL.

This chain uses TRBV5-6 with TRBJ2-7; TRBD1 agrees at 7 bases. V lost 4 bases, J lost 0 bases, and 7 bases stayed unmatched. The CDR3 consists of 15 residues. The V gene's germline CDR1 is SGHDT and CDR2 YYEEEE. The chain's CDR3 is CASSQRGPTSYEQYF. CDR3 bases: TGTGCCAGCAGCCAAAGGGGGCCAACCTCCTACGAGCAGTACTTC. Using reference TRBV5-6 and TRBJ2-7 for the parts outside the CDR3, the full variable domain is DAGVTQSPTHLIKTRGQQVTLRCSPKSGHDTVSWYQQALGQGPQFIFQYYEEEERQRGNFPDRFSGHQFPNYSSELNVNALLLGDSALYLCASSQRGPTSYEQYFGPGTRLTVT.

The chain links TRBV7-9 to TRBJ1-5; perhaps TRBD1 as D (6 bases). Germline V lookup: CDR1 SEHNR, CDR2 FQNEAQ (reference sequence). The CDR3 totals 15 residues. With 6 bases removed from V and 3 bases from J, the gap between germline ends came to 15 bases. CDR3 DNA: TGTGCCAGCAGTCCTACAGGGAACACCAATCAGCCCCAGCATTTT. The encoded protein is CASSPTGNTNQPQHF.

This clone was observed once. V and J are TRBV6-4 and TRBJ2-5; 9 bases line up with TRBD2. The CDR3 has 15 residues. V dropped 1 base and J dropped 5; count of bases not matched to a gene: 5. Germline CDR1 is MRHNA and CDR2 is SNTAGT. The CDR3, as DNA: TGTGCCAGCAGTGACTGGGCGGGGGGGGAGGAGACCCAGTACTTC. Its translation is CASSDWAGGEETQYF.

J is TRBJ2-1 and V is TRBV5-4; tentatively, D is TRBD2 (6 bases). The CDR3 has 14 amino acids. Trimming took 5 bases from V and 0 from J, leaving 9 bases between them. The V gene's germline CDR1 is SGHNT and CDR2 YYREEE (reference sequence). The CDR3 reads CASRPGDSYNEQFF. CDR3 bases: TGTGCCAGCAGACCGGGAGACTCCTACAATGAGCAGTTCTTC. Filled out from reference TRBV5-4 and TRBJ2-1, the complete variable domain reads ETGVTQSPTHLIKTRGQQVTLRCSSQSGHNTVSWYQQALGQGPQFIFQYYREEENGRGNFPPRFSGLQFPNYSSELNVNALELDDSALYLCASRPGDSYNEQFFGPGTRLTVL.

The chain joins TRBV11-2 to TRBJ2-6; possible D gene TRBD1, 6 bases. The CDR3 contains 17 residues. V was cut by 1 base and J by 0 bases, with 10 bases left in between. Per germline, CDR1 SGHAT and CDR2 FQNNGV. CDR3 nucleotides: TGTGCCAGCAGCTTAGCCCCCAGGGGCTCTGGGGCCAACGTCCTGACTTTC. Protein sequence: CASSLAPRGSGANVLTF.

This chain uses TRBV5-4 with TRBJ2-1; TRBD2 matches 8 bases. The CDR3 contains 12 residues. V lost 4 bases and J lost 9; bases outside the gene matches: 3. CDR1 SGHNT and CDR2 YYREEE come from the germline V gene (reference sequence). CDR3 DNA: TGTGCCAGCAGCATGAGCGGGGGTGAGCAGTTCTTC. Amino acids: CASSMSGGEQFF. Variable domain in full (rest from reference TRBV5-4 and TRBJ2-1): ETGVTQSPTHLIKTRGQQVTLRCSSQSGHNTVSWYQQALGQGPQFIFQYYREEENGRGNFPPRFSGLQFPNYSSELNVNALELDDSALYLCASSMSGGEQFFGPGTRLTVL.

The CDR3 loop reads CASSEVEGRRETQYF. CDR3 DNA: TGTGCCAGCAGTGAAGTAGAGGGGAGGCGAGAGACCCAGTACTTC. The gene calls are TRBV6-1 and TRBJ2-5; D is possibly TRBD2 (6 bases). Germline V CDR1 and CDR2: MNHNS, SASEGT. Trimming left V 1 base short and J 4 bases short, with 13 bases between. CDR3 size: 15 residues.

V usage is TRBV9 and J usage is TRBJ2-3, with 10 bases fitting TRBD2. The length of the CDR3 is 17 residues. Trimming removed 3 bases from V and 2 bases from J; junction bases left unmatched: 9. Germline assignment: CDR1 SGDLS and CDR2 YYNGEE. CDR3 protein: CASSARPSGGNTDTQYF. DNA of the CDR3: TGTGCCAGCAGCGCTAGACCTAGCGGGGGAAACACAGATACGCAGTATTTT.

The rearrangement uses TRBV5-1 and TRBJ2-3; maybe TRBD2 (7 bases). Germline loops: CDR1 SGHRS, CDR2 YFSETQ. V shed 3 bases and J shed 0 bases, with 23 bases lying between them. This CDR3 contains 19 residues. CDR3 in amino acids: CASSSPIAGATASTDTQYF. In DNA form, the CDR3 reads TGCGCCAGCAGCTCTCCTATCGCGGGGGCCACCGCGAGCACAGATACGCAGTATTTT.

This sequence joins TRBV27 and TRBJ2-7; 7 nucleotides line up with TRBD1. Germline assignment: CDR1 MNHEY and CDR2 SMNVEV (reference sequence). The V segment lost 5 bases and the J segment 3 bases; nucleotides outside the gene matches: 7. The CDR3 runs to 14 residues. The CDR3: CASSEGTAHYEQYF. CDR3 DNA: TGTGCCAGCAGTGAAGGGACAGCGCACTACGAGCAGTACTTC.